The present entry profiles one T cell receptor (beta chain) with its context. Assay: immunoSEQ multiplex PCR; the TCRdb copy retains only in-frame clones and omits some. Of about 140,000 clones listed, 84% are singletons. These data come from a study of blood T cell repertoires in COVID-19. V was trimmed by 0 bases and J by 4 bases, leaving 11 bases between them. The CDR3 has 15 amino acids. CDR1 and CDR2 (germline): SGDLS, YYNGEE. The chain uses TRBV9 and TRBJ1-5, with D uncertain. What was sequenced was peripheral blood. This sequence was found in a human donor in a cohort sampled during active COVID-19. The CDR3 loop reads CASSVETDGNQPQHF. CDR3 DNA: TGTGCCAGCAGCGTAGAGACCGACGGGAATCAGCCCCAGCATTTT.